Shown below are 10 T cell receptor beta chains from a single sample sequenced in a study of blood T cell repertoires in COVID-19. Sequencing used immunoSEQ multiplex PCR; TCRdb keeps in-frame clones, though not all of them. Seen here are 500,000 or so clones, 87% observed once, and the top ten hold about 0.65%. Sequencing used PBMCs or T cells enriched from blood (not recorded which). The receptors shown here come from a woman aged 18-35 years who had recovered from COVID-19.

V and J are TRBV5-1 and TRBJ1-1, with 10 bases identical to TRBD1. The CDR3 has 13 residues. Germline V gives CDR1 SGHRS, CDR2 YFSETQ. J gave up 6 bases and V 6 bases, and 5 bases lay outside the gene matches. CDR3 region: CASTSGQGAEAFF. CDR3 nucleotides: TGCGCCAGCACCTCAGGACAGGGGGCTGAAGCTTTCTTT.

This clone was seen a single time. V usage is TRBV2 and J usage is TRBJ1-2; 7 bases align to TRBD1. From germline, CDR1 is SNHLY and CDR2 FYNNEI. The length of the CDR3 is 19 residues. The J segment lost 2 bases and the V segment lost 0 bases, leaving 15 bases of the junction unmatched. The CDR3 protein is CASSEAGWAGGMTNYGYTF. The CDR3 DNA follows: TGTGCCAGCAGTGAAGCAGGGTGGGCAGGGGGTATGACGAACTATGGCTACACCTTC.

There are a few counts of this clone. The V call is TRBV4-1, the J call TRBJ1-1; D is unresolved. Trimming stripped 0 bases from V and 1 base from J, with 9 bases between. The CDR3 has 15 residues. Germline CDR1 and CDR2: MGHRA and YSYEKL. CDR3 sequence reads: CASSQEIGENTEAFF. The CDR3 DNA reads as TGCGCCAGCAGCCAAGAAATAGGAGAGAACACTGAAGCTTTCTTT.

The chain has TRBV4-2 and TRBJ2-7; 13 bases map to TRBD2. J gave up 3 bases and V 0 bases, and 11 bases lay outside the gene matches. The CDR3 is 19 residues long. CDR1 LGHNA and CDR2 YNFKEQ come from the germline V gene. This CDR3 reads CASSQDPPGLAGSHYEQYF. The DNA of the CDR3 is TGTGCCAGCAGCCAAGATCCACCGGGACTAGCGGGGAGTCACTACGAGCAGTACTTC.

The chain recombines TRBV28 with TRBJ2-7, with TRBD1 matching over 9 bases. Losses at the gene ends were 6 bases for V and 11 bases for J; bases not matched to a gene: 11. This CDR3 spans 13 amino acids. CDR1 is MDHEN and CDR2 is SYDVKM in the germline V gene. CDR3 sequence: CASRPGQGPRKYF. In DNA, the CDR3 is TGTGCCAGCAGACCTGGACAGGGGCCACGAAAGTACTTC. Supplemented by reference TRBV28 and TRBJ2-7, the full variable domain reads DVKVTQSSRYLVKRTGEKVFLECVQDMDHENMFWYRQDPGLGLRLIYFSYDVKMKEKGDIPEGYSVSREKKERFSLILESASTNQTSMYLCASRPGQGPRKYFGPGTRLTVT.

The V gene is TRBV4-1, the J gene TRBJ1-1; D perhaps matches TRBD1 (5 bases). The CDR3 totals 15 residues. In germline, CDR1 is MGHRA, CDR2 YSYEKL. With 2 bases removed from V and 5 bases from J, the gap between germline ends came to 15 bases. The CDR3: CASSQTPGPGTEAFF. The CDR3 nucleotides are TGCGCCAGCAGCCAAACCCCCGGGCCAGGGACTGAAGCTTTCTTT.

J is TRBJ2-5 and V is TRBV7-2; 10 nucleotides match TRBD1. Losses at the gene ends were 3 bases for V and 4 bases for J; bases not matched to a gene: 11. From germline, CDR1 is SGHTA and CDR2 FQGNSA. CDR3 length: 17 residues. CDR3 in amino acids: CASSLQGQGLPGETQYF. Written as DNA, the CDR3 is TGTGCCAGCAGCTTGCAGGGACAGGGGCTCCCGGGAGAGACCCAGTACTTC.

This clone was picked up a small number of times. The V gene is TRBV19, the J gene TRBJ1-5; the match to TRBD1 covers 7 bases. V lost 6 bases, J lost 11 bases, and 16 bases stayed unmatched. CDR1 is LNHDA, CDR2 SQIVND, per germline (reference sequence). There are 15 residues in the CDR3. CDR3 in amino acids: CASSYTTGYQWAQHF. CDR3 coding DNA: TGTGCCAGTAGCTATACGACAGGGTACCAATGGGCCCAGCATTTT.

This chain joins TRBV19 and TRBJ1-2; D is uncertain. This CDR3 is 16 amino acids long. Germline-derived CDR1 and CDR2 are LNHDA and SQIVND (reference sequence). V was shortened by 7 bases and J by 6 bases, with 24 bases between the two germline ends. CDR3 bases: TGTGCCAGTAAGAGGGCGGGTTCAGGTTCCGAGAATGGCTACACCTTC. Its translation: CASKRAGSGSENGYTF.

The chain has TRBV5-1 and TRBJ1-1, with a weak D call TRBD1 (5 bases). Germline V gene lookup returns CDR1 SGHRS and CDR2 YFSETQ. The CDR3 totals 15 residues. Trimming removed 0 bases at V and 5 bases at J, with 14 bases between. The CDR3 nucleotides are TGCGCCAGCAGCTTGGGCGGCAGGGAGGAGACTGAAGCTTTCTTT. As protein: CASSLGGREETEAFF.